What follows is one T cell receptor (beta chain) and its context. The antigen remains undetermined. This specimen comes from a study of OX40 agonist ivuxolimab in advanced cancers. V lost 6 bases, J lost 2 bases, and 17 bases lay in between. This CDR3 has 15 residues. The germline gives CDR1 MDHEN, CDR2 SYDVKM. Repertoires were generated with immunoSEQ multiplex PCR, while TCRdb's copy carries only in-frame clones and drops some. The sample has around 22,000 clones, roughly nine tenths seen once. Study results and caveats: By week 6 at 0.1 to 3.0 mg/kg, blood CD4+ and CD8+ T cells had expanded clonally.

The sequence was obtained from an adult with an advanced solid tumor such as melanoma, head and neck, liver or kidney cancer. The genes are TRBV28 and TRBJ2-7, with D possibly TRBD1 on 6 matching bases. This sample comprised CD4+ or CD8+ T cells sorted from blood, obtained in a trial of the OX40 agonist ivuxolimab. CDR3 sequence (DNA): TGTGCCAGCAGCCTACCTCAGGGGAATACCTACGAGCAGTACTTC. Translated: CASSLPQGNTYEQYF.